The clone carrying this T cell receptor beta chain has more than one count but fewer than ten. Its antigen is unknown. This may arise from a read error, as a much more abundant clone is one base away. The CDR3 is 14 residues long. CDR1 LNHNV and CDR2 YYDKDF come from the germline V gene (reference sequence). As for time point: sample taken at primary tumor resection. TCRdb called the 5' RACE reads again in MiXCR, with one record for every CDR3 protein. Of around 9,300 distinct CDR3 sequences listed, 6% to 6.5% are singletons. This entry is derived from a study of spatial heterogeneity in lung cancer. General observations from the study: It was found that expanded intratumoral alpha and beta TCR counts tracked tumor mutation counts.

The V and J genes are TRBV15 and TRBJ1-5; possible D gene TRBD1, 5 bases. The sequencing used lung tumor tissue, collected at surgery. The sequence was collected from a male donor with early-stage non-small cell lung cancer. The CDR3 is CATSRGDGNQPQNF. CDR3 bases: TGTGCCACCAGCAGAGGGGACGGCAATCAGCCCCAGAATTTT.